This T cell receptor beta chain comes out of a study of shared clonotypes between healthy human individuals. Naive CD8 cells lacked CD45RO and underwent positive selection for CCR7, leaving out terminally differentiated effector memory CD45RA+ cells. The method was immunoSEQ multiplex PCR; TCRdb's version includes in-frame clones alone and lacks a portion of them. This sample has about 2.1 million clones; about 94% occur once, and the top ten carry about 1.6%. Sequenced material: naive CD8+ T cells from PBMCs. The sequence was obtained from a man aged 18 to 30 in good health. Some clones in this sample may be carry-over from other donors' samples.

CDR3 DNA sequence: TGTGCCAGTAGCCTTAACAGGGTTTTAGGAGATACGCAGTATTTT. Protein: CASSLNRVLGDTQYF. This chain uses TRBV19 with TRBJ2-3; tentative D call: TRBD1 (6 bases). V was shortened by 6 bases and J by 5 bases, with 18 bases between the two germline ends. Germline V gives CDR1 LNHDA, CDR2 SQIVND (reference sequence). The CDR3 spans 15 residues.